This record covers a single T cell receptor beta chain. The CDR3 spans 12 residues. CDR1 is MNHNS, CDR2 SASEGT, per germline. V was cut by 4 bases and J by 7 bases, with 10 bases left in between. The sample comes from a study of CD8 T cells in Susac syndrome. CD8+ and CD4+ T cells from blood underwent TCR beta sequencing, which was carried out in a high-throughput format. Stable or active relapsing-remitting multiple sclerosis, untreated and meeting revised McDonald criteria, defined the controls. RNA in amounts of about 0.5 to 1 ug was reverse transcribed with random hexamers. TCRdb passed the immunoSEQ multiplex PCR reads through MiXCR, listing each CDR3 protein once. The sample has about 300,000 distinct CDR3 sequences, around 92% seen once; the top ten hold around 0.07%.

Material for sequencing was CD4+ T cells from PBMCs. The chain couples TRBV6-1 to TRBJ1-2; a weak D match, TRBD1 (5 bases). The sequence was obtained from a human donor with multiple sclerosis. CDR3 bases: TGTGCCAGCAGTGGGGGACGGGGTGGCTACACCTTC. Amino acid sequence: CASSGGRGGYTF.